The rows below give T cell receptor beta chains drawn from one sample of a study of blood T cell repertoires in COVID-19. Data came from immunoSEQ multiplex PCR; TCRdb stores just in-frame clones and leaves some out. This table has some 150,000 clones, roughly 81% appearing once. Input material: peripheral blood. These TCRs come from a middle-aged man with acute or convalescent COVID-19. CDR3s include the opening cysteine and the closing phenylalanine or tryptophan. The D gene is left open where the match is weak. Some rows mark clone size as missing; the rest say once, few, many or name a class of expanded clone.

DNA: TGTGCCAGCAGCCCCCGGACAGATAGGAATGAGCAGTTCTTC
CDR3: CASSPRTDRNEQFF
J: TRBJ2-1
size: few
V: TRBV5-5
D: .

DNA: TGTGCCAGCAGGGACAGGGTGAACTACGAGCAGTACTTC
CDR3: CASRDRVNYEQYF
J: TRBJ2-7
size: .
V: TRBV6-5
D: TRBD1

DNA: TGTGCCAGCAGCTCCGACCCGGGTTTCGGCACTGAAGCTTTCTTT
CDR3: CASSSDPGFGTEAFF
J: TRBJ1-1
size: .
V: TRBV7-2
D: .

DNA: TGTGCCAGCAGCCAAACTAGAGGTGTCACTGAAGCTTTCTTT
CDR3: CASSQTRGVTEAFF
J: TRBJ1-1
size: .
V: TRBV3-1/TRBV3-2
D: .

DNA: TGTGCCAGCTCAGGCACCGGGAGACAGGGGGGCCCCTACGAGCAGTACTTC
CDR3: CASSGTGRQGGPYEQYF
J: TRBJ2-7
size: .
V: TRBV18
D: TRBD1

DNA: TGTGCCAGCTCACCATCTCGGGACAGGGCCTACGAGCAGTACTTC
CDR3: CASSPSRDRAYEQYF
J: TRBJ2-7
size: .
V: TRBV18
D: TRBD1

DNA: TGTGCCAGCAGCCAAGGGGTGGGGGAGGATTTCCCCCCCTATGGCTACACCTTC
CDR3: CASSQGVGEDFPPYGYTF
J: TRBJ1-2
size: once
V: TRBV14
D: .

DNA: TGCGCCAGCAGTTACTACTTTTCGGGTACGCAGTATTTT
CDR3: CASSYYFSGTQYF
J: TRBJ2-3
size: .
V: TRBV23-1
D: .

DNA: TGTGCCACCAGTGATTTGCACGGCGGGGGCTACACCTTC
CDR3: CATSDLHGGGYTF
J: TRBJ1-2
size: .
V: TRBV24-1
D: .

DNA: TGTGCCAGCAGCCAAGATGGTGGCACCAGGAATTCACCCCTCCACTTT
CDR3: CASSQDGGTRNSPLHF
J: TRBJ1-6
size: .
V: TRBV3-1/TRBV3-2
D: .

DNA: TGTGCCAGCTCACCTAGAAGAACCGGGGAGCTGTTTTTT
CDR3: CASSPRRTGELFF
J: TRBJ2-2
size: .
V: TRBV18
D: .

DNA: TGTGCCAGCAGTGAAAACGGGAAAAACATTCAGTACTTC
CDR3: CASSENGKNIQYF
J: TRBJ2-4
size: .
V: TRBV2
D: .

DNA: TGTGCCAGCAGCACAGGGGATGGGGCCAACGTCCTGACTTTC
CDR3: CASSTGDGANVLTF
J: TRBJ2-6
size: .
V: TRBV25-1
D: TRBD1

DNA: TGTGCCAGCAGTGGGAGCTCCTACGAGCAGTACTTC
CDR3: CASSGSSYEQYF
J: TRBJ2-7
size: .
V: TRBV7-2
D: .

DNA: TGTGCCAGCAGCCCGGGACAGGGGAGGGATGAGCAGTTCTTC
CDR3: CASSPGQGRDEQFF
J: TRBJ2-1
size: .
V: TRBV5-4
D: TRBD1

DNA: TGTGCCAGTAGTATGAGGGGACGCGGGATGGCAACTAATGAAAAACTGTTTTTT
CDR3: CASSMRGRGMATNEKLFF
J: TRBJ1-4
size: .
V: TRBV19
D: .

DNA: TGTGCCAGCAGTCGCGGACAGGGAGGGGCGCGTGGTAATCAGCCCCAGCATTTT
CDR3: CASSRGQGGARGNQPQHF
J: TRBJ1-5
size: once
V: TRBV6-2/TRBV6-3
D: TRBD1

DNA: TGTGCCAGCACCGGACAGGGTGAAGGCAATGAGCAGTTCTTC
CDR3: CASTGQGEGNEQFF
J: TRBJ2-1
size: once
V: TRBV5-4
D: TRBD1

DNA: TGCGCCAGCAGCTTCCGGGACAGGGGGTACGAGCAGTACTTC
CDR3: CASSFRDRGYEQYF
J: TRBJ2-7
size: .
V: TRBV5-1
D: TRBD1

DNA: TGTGCCAGCAGTTACGGTCCGGGGACTAGCACAGATACGCAGTATTTT
CDR3: CASSYGPGTSTDTQYF
J: TRBJ2-3
size: .
V: TRBV6-2/TRBV6-3
D: .

DNA: TGTGCCAGCAGCATCGGGACAGGGAAAATGAACACTGAAGCTTTCTTT
CDR3: CASSIGTGKMNTEAFF
J: TRBJ1-1
size: .
V: TRBV5-4
D: TRBD1

DNA: TGTGCCAGCAGCTGGACAGGGGCGGATACGCAGTATTTT
CDR3: CASSWTGADTQYF
J: TRBJ2-3
size: .
V: TRBV7-9
D: TRBD1

DNA: TGTGCCAGCAGTTTCTGGGGACAAGGTGAAAAACTGTTTTTT
CDR3: CASSFWGQGEKLFF
J: TRBJ1-4
size: .
V: TRBV27
D: .

DNA: TGCGCCAGCAGCCAACGACAGCATGCAACTAATGAAAAACTGTTTTTT
CDR3: CASSQRQHATNEKLFF
J: TRBJ1-4
size: .
V: TRBV4-1
D: .

DNA: TGCGCCAGCAGCTTGGCCACAGGGTCGGGGGAAAAACTGTTTTTT
CDR3: CASSLATGSGEKLFF
J: TRBJ1-4
size: .
V: TRBV5-1
D: .

DNA: TGTGCCAGCAGCTTAGAAGGAGGTGATGAAAAACTGTTTTTT
CDR3: CASSLEGGDEKLFF
J: TRBJ1-4
size: .
V: TRBV11-2
D: .

DNA: TGTGCCAGCAGCGTAGCTCCTAGCCAAGGCGGGGAGCTGTTTTTT
CDR3: CASSVAPSQGGELFF
J: TRBJ2-2
size: few
V: TRBV9
D: .